What follows is one TCR beta chain and its context. Trimming removed 1 base from V and 2 bases from J, with 8 bases in between. The length of the CDR3 is 15 residues. Germline CDR1 reads SEHNR; CDR2 reads FQNEAQ (reference sequence). The sample is drawn from a study of molecular identifiers for immune sequencing clone quantification. TCRdb fed the PCR reads into MiXCR, producing one record per CDR3 protein. Of fewer than 350,000 distinct CDR3 sequences detected, about a fifth appear once; the ten largest clones hold approximately 0.8%. The material sequenced was naive CD8+ T cells from blood, with Jurkat cell RNA spiked in. Subset denoted: FACS-sorted CD8+CD4-CCR7+CD45RA+ naive T cells. The gene calls are TRBV7-9 and TRBJ2-2, with D unresolved. This TCR derives from a human donor in good health. Some libraries in this study had Jurkat cell RNA spiked in. CDR3: CASSLVVTNTGELFF. The CDR3 bases are TGTGCCAGCAGCTTAGTAGTTACCAACACCGGGGAGCTGTTTTTT.